The 30 T cell receptor beta chains below were found in one sample sequenced in a study of a mutant IDH1 vaccine in newly diagnosed glioma. Time point noted: week 23, last vaccination. Doses consisted of 300 ug of mutant IDH1 20-mer peptide each, paired with topical imiquimod. Their antigens are not known. TCRdb's copy holds only in-frame clones and misses some; the assay was immunoSEQ multiplex PCR. The table shows about 29,000 clones, with around 80% occurring only once. This specimen consisted of PBMCs, obtained from a glioma patient whose treatment included an IDH1 peptide vaccine. These receptors were collected from a young woman with glioma.

The rearrangement uses TRBV19 and TRBJ2-6; D call uncertain. CDR1 LNHDA and CDR2 SQIVND come from the germline V gene (reference sequence). The V gene lost 7 bases and the J gene lost 0 bases, with 10 bases spanning the gap. The CDR3 runs 15 residues. In nucleotides, the CDR3 is TGTGCCAGTAAGGCCGCAAGCTCTGGGGCCAACGTCCTGACTTTC. This translates into CASKAASSGANVLTF.

This clone was seen once. This chain uses TRBV19 with TRBJ2-3; 7 bases line up with TRBD1. The CDR3 length is 16 residues. Trimming cost V 3 bases and J 3 bases; bases outside gene matches: 9. The V gene's germline CDR1 is LNHDA and CDR2 SQIVND (reference sequence). The CDR3 region has the DNA TGTGCCAGTAGTATGTCCACAGGGGACCAGACAGATACGCAGTATTTT. Its protein product is CASSMSTGDQTDTQYF. Combining the CDR3 with reference TRBV19 and TRBJ2-3 gives the whole variable domain DGGITQSPKYLFRKEGQNVTLSCEQNLNHDAMYWYRQDPGQGLRLIYYSQIVNDFQKGDIAEGYSVSREKKESFPLTVTSAQKNPTAFYLCASSMSTGDQTDTQYFGPGTRLTVL.

Turning to this clone: Mismatch with germline at one junction end may stem from a read error. The rearrangement joins TRBV7-7 to TRBJ2-5; the D is unclear. Per the germline V gene, CDR1 is SSHAT and CDR2 is FNYEAQ (reference sequence). This CDR3 has 13 amino acids. The CDR3 reads CASSLSSQETQYF. CDR3 nucleotide sequence: TGTGCTAGCAGCTTAAGCAGTCAAGAGACCCAGTACTTC.

This sequence joins TRBV29-1 and TRBJ2-1; 12 bases fit TRBD2. V dropped 0 bases and J dropped 8; count of bases not matched to a gene: 17. Germline assignment: CDR1 SQVTM and CDR2 ANQGSEA. This CDR3 has 19 amino acids. The CDR3 region has the DNA TGCAGCGTTGAAGATCCGACTAGCGGGAGTACTTTTCTGGTCGATGAGCAGTTCTTC. Protein: CSVEDPTSGSTFLVDEQFF.

CDR3 residues: CASSLNLNTEAFF. CDR3 coding DNA: TGTGCCAGCTCACTCAACCTGAACACTGAAGCTTTCTTT. The chain combines TRBV18 with TRBJ1-1; no reliable D call. The CDR3 length is 13 residues. V lost 4 bases to trimming and J lost 0 bases, with 6 bases between them. Looked up from germline, CDR1 is KGHSH and CDR2 is LQKENI. The full variable domain, with the rest looked up from reference TRBV18 and TRBJ1-1, is NAGVMQNPRHLVRRRGQEARLRCSPMKGHSHVYWYRQLPEEGLKFMVYLQKENIIDESGMPKERFSAEFPKEGPSILRIQQVVRGDSAAYFCASSLNLNTEAFFGQGTRLTVV.

The gene calls are TRBV30 and TRBJ1-6; D call uncertain. This CDR3 has 13 residues. Per germline, CDR1 GTSNPN and CDR2 SVGIG (reference sequence). The V end lost 0 bases, the J end lost 19 bases, and 19 bases lay between the germline ends. The CDR3 region is CAWSVENGPHLHF. CDR3 nucleotide sequence: TGTGCCTGGAGTGTAGAAAATGGCCCTCACCTTCACTTT.

V usage is TRBV29-1 and J usage is TRBJ2-3; 8 bases line up with TRBD1. This CDR3 spans 15 amino acids. V was pared by 5 bases and J by 0 bases, with 7 bases of the junction left unmatched. The germline gives CDR1 SQVTM, CDR2 ANQGSEA. The CDR3 spells CSVKTGGYSTDTQYF. Written as DNA, the CDR3 is TGCAGCGTTAAAACAGGGGGGTATAGCACAGATACGCAGTATTTT.

The chain is built from TRBV5-8 and TRBJ2-3; 10 nucleotides align to TRBD2. Trimming at V came to 5 bases and at J to 5 bases, leaving 8 bases not matched to a gene. Germline CDR1 is SGHTS and CDR2 is YDEGEE. This CDR3 comprises 15 residues. This chain's CDR3 is CASRATGTSEDTQYF. The CDR3 coding sequence is TGTGCCAGCAGGGCGACCGGGACTAGCGAAGATACGCAGTATTTT. The whole variable domain, filled in from reference TRBV5-8 and TRBJ2-3, reads EAGVTQSPTHLIKTRGQQATLRCSPISGHTSVYWYQQALGLGLQFLLWYDEGEERNRGNFPPRFSGRQFPNYSSELNVNALELEDSALYLCASRATGTSEDTQYFGPGTRLTVL.

The rearrangement joins TRBV21-1 to TRBJ2-1; the table names TRBD2, a call not compared with the DNA. TRBV21-1 is recorded as a pseudogene. The CDR3 covers 19 residues. The CDR3 spells CASRQASGRNRSSYNEQFF. CDR3 in DNA: TGTGCCAGCAGGCAGGCTAGCGGCAGAAACCGGAGCTCCTACAATGAGCAGTTCTTC.

V usage is TRBV2 and J usage is TRBJ1-5, with 7 bases fitting TRBD1. CDR3 length: 15 amino acids. Germline V gene sequence: CDR1 SNHLY, CDR2 FYNNEI. J was trimmed by 5 bases and V by 7 bases; bases with no gene match: 11. CDR3 amino acids: CASTYDRVVDQPQHF. The CDR3 bases are TGTGCCAGCACCTACGACAGGGTTGTCGATCAGCCCCAGCATTTT.

This chain links TRBV30 with TRBJ1-4; the D is unclear. The V end was cut by 0 bases, the J end by 0 bases, with 8 bases between. CDR1 is GTSNPN and CDR2 is SVGIG in the germline V gene (reference sequence). The CDR3 covers 15 residues. CDR3 sequence (DNA): TGTGCCTGGAGTGTACAGTCGACAACTAATGAAAAACTGTTTTTT. This encodes CAWSVQSTTNEKLFF.

The V call is TRBV6-1, the J call TRBJ2-7; 8 bases agree with TRBD1. Germline V gene sequence: CDR1 MNHNS, CDR2 SASEGT. V dropped 2 bases and J dropped 5; count of bases not matched to a gene: 11. The CDR3 is 16 residues long. The chain's CDR3 is CASSESYRGMDNEQYF. CDR3 in DNA: TGTGCCAGCAGTGAAAGTTACAGGGGGATGGATAACGAGCAGTACTTC.

This chain connects TRBV6-1 to TRBJ2-2, with 10 nucleotides matching TRBD2. Germline CDR1 MNHNS, CDR2 SASEGT. J was trimmed by 5 bases and V by 6 bases; bases with no gene match: 6. The CDR3 has 15 residues. CDR3 nucleotide sequence: TGTGCCAGCAGCTATTCGACTAGCGGGACCGGGGAGCTGTTTTTT. Its protein product is CASSYSTSGTGELFF.

DNA of the CDR3: TGTGCCAGCAGCCCCGGGGGGGTCTATGGCTACACCTTC. Translated, it gives CASSPGGVYGYTF. The chain links TRBV14 to TRBJ1-2; possibly TRBD1 for D (5 bases). CDR3 size: 13 residues. The germline gives CDR1 SGHDN, CDR2 FVKESK. Trimming cost V 4 bases and J 4 bases, with 10 bases left between them. Together with reference TRBV14 and TRBJ1-2, the CDR3 gives the full variable domain: EAGVTQFPSHSVIEKGQTVTLRCDPISGHDNLYWYRRVMGKEIKFLLHFVKESKQDESGMPNNRFLAERTGGTYSTLKVQPAELEDSGVYFCASSPGGVYGYTFGSGTRLTVV.

The gene calls are TRBV25-1 and TRBJ2-1, with D perhaps assigned TRBD1 or TRBD2 (5 bases each). Germline assignment: CDR1 MGHDK and CDR2 SYGVNS. Trimming took off 3 bases at V and 1 base at J, with 10 bases between the two ends. This CDR3 region has 15 residues. CDR3 protein: CASSDQRGSYNEQFF. The CDR3 DNA is TGTGCCAGCAGTGACCAGAGGGGATCCTACAATGAGCAGTTCTTC.

DNA of the CDR3: TGTGCCAGCAGCCGCAGGGGGAGGCACGAGCAGTACTTC. Protein product: CASSRRGRHEQYF. The chain couples TRBV13 to TRBJ2-7; the D gene is possibly TRBD1 (7 bases). This CDR3 has 13 amino acids. Trimming removed 5 bases from V and 5 bases from J, with 13 bases in between. The germline CDR1 and CDR2 sequences are PRHDT and FYEKMQ (reference sequence).

The chain carries TRBV29-1 and TRBJ1-1, with a tentative D call TRBD1 (5 bases). The germline V gene encodes CDR1 SQVTM and CDR2 ANQGSEA. The CDR3 sequence is 13 residues long. The V end lost 4 bases, the J end lost 1 base, and 10 bases lay between the germline ends. The CDR3: CSVGGASNTEAFF. In DNA form, the CDR3 reads TGCAGCGTTGGAGGGGCGTCGAACACTGAAGCTTTCTTT.

J is TRBJ2-3 and V is TRBV29-1, with D hard to call. The germline gives CDR1 SQVTM, CDR2 ANQGSEA. The length of the CDR3 is 13 residues. V dropped 1 base and J dropped 6 bases, with 11 bases sitting between them. The CDR3 loop is CSVEGPVSDTQYF. DNA for the CDR3: TGCAGCGTTGAAGGACCAGTTTCGGATACGCAGTATTTT.

This chain connects TRBV6-5 to TRBJ1-2; TRBD1 matches 8 bases. This CDR3 is 14 amino acids long. The V gene end was trimmed by 7 bases and the J gene end by 5 bases; junction bases not matched to a gene: 9. The V gene's germline CDR1 is MNHEY and CDR2 SVGAGI. The CDR3 here is CASTRTGTGYGYTF. As DNA, the CDR3 is TGTGCCAGCACCCGGACAGGGACCGGGTATGGCTACACCTTC.

The chain employs TRBV2 and TRBJ1-2, with 10 bases fitting TRBD1. Germline CDR1 and CDR2: SNHLY and FYNNEI. With V trimmed by 4 bases and J by 6 bases, 11 bases remained unmatched. CDR3 length: 16 amino acids. The CDR3: CASSVRLDRGPDGYTF. The CDR3 DNA reads TGTGCCAGCAGTGTTCGGCTAGACAGGGGGCCAGATGGCTACACCTTC.

The chain employs TRBV4-3 and TRBJ1-3; D might be TRBD1 (6 bases). V gave up 1 base and J gave up 3 bases, with 10 bases separating them. Per the germline V gene, CDR1 is LGHNA and CDR2 is YSLEER. CDR3 length equals 15 residues. The CDR3: CASSQGGGIGNTIYF. The DNA for the CDR3 is TGCGCCAGCAGCCAAGGAGGGGGAATTGGAAACACCATATATTTT.

The chain couples TRBV13 to TRBJ1-2, with D unresolved. Germline V gene data show CDR1 as PRHDT and CDR2 as FYEKMQ (reference sequence). V was trimmed by 8 bases and J by 3 bases, leaving 16 bases between them. CDR3 length: 14 amino acids. CDR3 loop: CASFPSLVDYGYTF. In DNA form, the CDR3 reads TGTGCCAGCTTTCCATCACTAGTAGACTATGGCTACACCTTC.

V gene TRBV7-9 combines with J gene TRBJ2-7; a weak D match, TRBD1 (5 bases). With 0 bases removed from V and 6 bases from J, the gap between germline ends came to 6 bases. This CDR3 contains 12 residues. The germline V gene has CDR1 SEHNR and CDR2 FQNEAQ (reference sequence). Written as DNA, the CDR3 is TGTGCCAGCAGCTTAGCAGGGGTCGAGCAGTACTTC. Translation: CASSLAGVEQYF.

There are a few counts of this clone. The chain combines TRBV5-1 with TRBJ1-1, with D unclear. Trimming shortened V by 1 base and J by 3 bases, and 7 bases separated the two germline ends. This CDR3 has 13 residues. Germline CDR1 and CDR2: SGHRS and YFSETQ. Here the CDR3 DNA reads TGCGCCAGCAGCTTGAGGGCCGACACTGAAGCTTTCTTT. Translation gives CASSLRADTEAFF.

The genes are TRBV2 and TRBJ2-7, with 10 bases lining up with TRBD2. The V and J ends lost 8 bases and 3 bases, in that order; junction bases with no gene match: 4. CDR1 is SNHLY and CDR2 is FYNNEI in the germline V gene. CDR3 length: 13 amino acids. DNA for the CDR3: TGTGCCAGCTTGGCTAGCGGGAGCTACGAGCAGTACTTC. Its protein product is CASLASGSYEQYF.

The chain joins TRBV1 to TRBJ1-6; the D call of TRBD1 is as the table states it, not checked on the DNA. TRBV1 is a pseudogene segment. The CDR3 covers 16 residues. As DNA, the CDR3 is TGCACCAGCAGCCCCCAGGACACAAGCCATAATTCACCCCTCCACTTT. As protein: CTSSPQDTSHNSPLHF.

This clone was seen more than once but under ten times. The chain joins TRBV19 to TRBJ1-4; 7 bases map to TRBD1. CDR3 length: 15 residues. The ends lost 5 bases at V and 6 bases at J; junction bases unmatched: 9. CDR1 and CDR2 (germline): LNHDA, SQIVND (reference sequence). CDR3 DNA sequence: TGTGCCAGTAGTTGGGGGGGACAGCCGCATGAAAAACTGTTTTTT. Its translation is CASSWGGQPHEKLFF.

V and J are TRBV4-2 and TRBJ2-7, with TRBD2 matching over 11 bases. Germline V gene data show CDR1 as LGHNA and CDR2 as YNFKEQ. This CDR3 region has 18 residues. V was clipped by 4 bases and J by 3 bases; unmatched bases: 14. The CDR3 spells CASSPLSGTSGEYYEQYF. CDR3 bases: TGTGCCAGCAGCCCCCTATCCGGGACTAGCGGCGAGTACTACGAGCAGTACTTC.

This chain joins TRBV7-9 and TRBJ2-5; the D is unclear. CDR1 is SEHNR, CDR2 FQNEAQ, per germline (reference sequence). The V end lost 6 bases, the J end lost 2 bases, and 16 bases lay between the germline ends. CDR3 length: 15 amino acids. CDR3 nucleotides: TGTGCCAGCAGGCCTAACTTTGCGACTCAAGAGACCCAGTACTTC. It codes for CASRPNFATQETQYF. Variable domain in full (rest from reference TRBV7-9 and TRBJ2-5): DTGVSQNPRHKITKRGQNVTFRCDPISEHNRLYWYRQTLGQGPEFLTYFQNEAQLEKSRLLSDRFSAERPKGSFSTLEIQRTEQGDSAMYLCASRPNFATQETQYFGPGTRLLVL.

The genes are TRBV29-1 and TRBJ2-5, with TRBD2 matching 13 bases. This CDR3 is built from 16 residues. In germline, CDR1 is SQVTM, CDR2 ANQGSEA. The V and J ends lost 1 base and 5 bases, in that order; junction bases with no gene match: 7. The CDR3 sequence is CSVEGATSGRFETQYF. The DNA of the CDR3 is TGCAGCGTTGAAGGTGCGACTAGCGGGAGGTTTGAGACCCAGTACTTC.